What follows are 23 T cell receptor beta chains derived from one specimen sequenced in a study of immune evolution from preneoplasia to lung adenocarcinoma. The method was immunoSEQ multiplex PCR; TCRdb's version includes in-frame clones alone and lacks a portion of them. Seen here are 6,000 to 8,000 clones, about 70% observed once, and the top ten hold 9.8%. The sample was FFPE adjacent normal lung tissue. These receptors were taken from a donor aged 70 or over with lung adenocarcinoma.

V and J are TRBV5-1 and TRBJ2-2; D assignment may be TRBD1 or TRBD2 (5 bases each). In germline, CDR1 is SGHRS, CDR2 YFSETQ. Trimming shortened V by 0 bases and J by 7 bases, and 13 bases separated the two germline ends. The CDR3 contains 15 residues. The CDR3 reads CASSLGAGSNGELFF. The CDR3 coding sequence is TGCGCCAGCAGCTTGGGAGCAGGGAGTAACGGGGAGCTGTTTTTT.

A note on this clone: A junction end diverges from the germline sequence, so it may reflect a read error. The chain links TRBV6-1 to TRBJ2-6; D unclear. This CDR3 is 18 amino acids long. Germline V CDR1 and CDR2: MNHNS, SASEGT. This CDR3 reads CASSGRPSMTKSGQRPDF. CDR3 DNA: TGTGCCAGCAGTGGACGGCCCTCTATGACAAAGTCGGGCCAACGTCCTGACTTC.

The V call is TRBV10-3, the J call TRBJ2-7; D ambiguous. V was pared by 6 bases and J by 2 bases, with 5 bases between. Per the germline V gene, CDR1 is ENHRY and CDR2 is SYGVKD. The length of the CDR3 is 11 residues. The CDR3 here is CAIRSAYEQYF. CDR3 nucleotides: TGTGCCATCAGATCCGCCTACGAGCAGTACTTC.

The sample holds one count of this clone. This chain joins TRBV11-3 and TRBJ2-5; 14 nucleotides align to TRBD2. Germline CDR1 SGHNT, CDR2 YENEEA. V lost 7 bases, J lost 4 bases, and 5 bases stayed unmatched. The length of the CDR3 is 15 residues. This CDR3 is CASTRGLAGGETQYF. CDR3 sequence (DNA): TGTGCCAGCACCCGCGGACTAGCGGGAGGAGAGACCCAGTACTTC.

The V call is TRBV29-1, the J call TRBJ1-2; no reliable D call. CDR1 is SQVTM, CDR2 ANQGSEA, per germline. V was cut by 8 bases and J by 3 bases, with 16 bases left in between. This CDR3 is 13 amino acids long. Here the CDR3 reads CSIHGQEDYGYTF. For the CDR3, the DNA is TGCAGCATTCACGGGCAGGAGGACTATGGCTACACCTTC.

This clone has just one count. This chain uses TRBV9 with TRBJ2-1, with TRBD2 as a possible D gene (6 bases). Per germline, CDR1 SGDLS and CDR2 YYNGEE. The CDR3 sequence is 15 residues long. Trimming stripped 0 bases from V and 7 bases from J, with 14 bases between. DNA of the CDR3: TGTGCCAGCAGCGTAGGTGGTAGCGGCTTAAATGAGCAGTTCTTC. It is translated as CASSVGGSGLNEQFF.

The chain joins TRBV27 to TRBJ2-7; TRBD1 aligns across 7 bases. CDR3 length: 12 amino acids. Germline V gene sequence: CDR1 MNHEY, CDR2 SMNVEV (reference sequence). With V trimmed by 4 bases and J by 7 bases, 4 bases remained unmatched. CDR3 coding DNA: TGTGCCAGCAGTTCACAGGGGTGGGAGCAGTACTTC. Protein product: CASSSQGWEQYF.

The chain recombines TRBV25-1 with TRBJ2-3, with 10 nucleotides matching TRBD2. The CDR3 totals 14 residues. Looked up from germline, CDR1 is MGHDK and CDR2 is SYGVNS. Trimming took 7 bases from V and 10 from J; bases not matched to a gene: 11. In DNA form, the CDR3 reads TGTGCCAGCAAGGCTAGCGGGAGTGGTTCAGCGCAGTATTTT. This gives the protein CASKASGSGSAQYF.

The chain combines TRBV4-2 with TRBJ1-5; D unresolved. The CDR3 contains 13 residues. Trimming took 5 bases from V and 5 from J, leaving 10 bases between them. CDR1 and CDR2 from the germline V gene are LGHNA and YNFKEQ. The CDR3: CASSSIGHQPQHF. CDR3 nucleotide sequence: TGTGCCAGCAGCTCGATAGGCCATCAGCCCCAGCATTTT.

This chain links TRBV28 with TRBJ2-7; the D call may be TRBD1 or TRBD2 (5 bases each). The CDR3 has 13 amino acids. The germline V and J ends were trimmed by 8 bases and 1 base, with 12 bases remaining between them. Germline loops: CDR1 MDHEN, CDR2 SYDVKM. For the CDR3, the DNA is TGTGCCAGCTGTCGAGGGGCTTCCTACGAGCAGTACTTC. This codes for CASCRGASYEQYF.

V and J are TRBV5-1 and TRBJ2-3; D remains ambiguous. The CDR3 is made up of 14 amino acids. V was trimmed by 0 bases and J by 2 bases, leaving 7 bases between them. Germline-derived CDR1 and CDR2 are SGHRS and YFSETQ. CDR3 sequence reads: CASSLGAATDTQYF. The CDR3 region has the DNA TGCGCCAGCAGCTTGGGGGCAGCCACAGATACGCAGTATTTT.

This chain connects TRBV5-4 to TRBJ1-1; D is undetermined. This CDR3 region has 14 residues. V lost 2 bases, J lost 3 bases, and 11 bases lay in between. Germline V gene data show CDR1 as SGHNT and CDR2 as YYREEE (reference sequence). This CDR3 is CASSLEARDTEAFF. CDR3 nucleotide sequence: TGTGCCAGCAGCTTAGAGGCGAGGGACACTGAAGCTTTCTTT. The full variable domain, completed using reference TRBV5-4 and TRBJ1-1, is ETGVTQSPTHLIKTRGQQVTLRCSSQSGHNTVSWYQQALGQGPQFIFQYYREEENGRGNFPPRFSGLQFPNYSSELNVNALELDDSALYLCASSLEARDTEAFFGQGTRLTVV.

The V call is TRBV11-3, the J call TRBJ1-1; D is perhaps TRBD1 (6 bases). The CDR3 is 13 residues long. V dropped 5 bases and J dropped 5 bases, with 12 bases sitting between them. CDR1 and CDR2 (germline): SGHNT, YENEEA. CDR3 sequence reads: CASSIRQETEAFF. The CDR3 DNA reads TGTGCCAGCAGCATCAGACAGGAAACTGAAGCTTTCTTT. Drawing the rest from reference TRBV11-3 and TRBJ1-1, the complete variable domain is EAGVVQSPRYKIIEKKQPVAFWCNPISGHNTLYWYLQNLGQGPELLIRYENEEAVDDSQLPKDRFSAERLKGVDSTLKIQPAELGDSAVYLCASSIRQETEAFFGQGTRLTVV.

This clone was observed a handful of times. V usage is TRBV29-1 and J usage is TRBJ1-2, with no clear D. The CDR3 is made up of 11 amino acids. CDR1 and CDR2 from the germline V gene are SQVTM and ANQGSEA. Deletions cut 4 bases from V and 7 bases from J, with 10 bases between. CDR3 loop: CSVVGGSGYTF. The CDR3 DNA reads TGCAGCGTTGTTGGTGGGAGTGGCTACACCTTC.

This chain uses TRBV5-1 with TRBJ2-7, with D unclear. The CDR3 extends over 12 amino acids. V shed 2 bases and J shed 5 bases, with 8 bases lying between them. Germline V gene sequence: CDR1 SGHRS, CDR2 YFSETQ. Here the CDR3 reads CASSLREDEQYF. CDR3 nucleotides: TGCGCCAGCAGCTTACGCGAGGACGAGCAGTACTTC.

The CDR3 here is CASSSGTYKPQHF. CDR3 nucleotides: TGTGCCAGCAGTTCCGGGACATACAAGCCCCAGCATTTT. The V gene is TRBV11-2, the J gene TRBJ1-5; D is perhaps TRBD1 (6 bases). This CDR3 contains 13 residues. The germline V gene has CDR1 SGHAT and CDR2 FQNNGV. V was clipped by 6 bases and J by 8 bases, with 14 bases between them.

The rearrangement joins TRBV9 to TRBJ1-1; D not certain. This CDR3 has 15 residues. V gave up 4 bases and J gave up 5 bases, with 18 bases separating them. The germline V gene encodes CDR1 SGDLS and CDR2 YYNGEE. CDR3 coding DNA: TGTGCCAGCAGCCCCCAGGCGACCGGTGGGACTGAAGCTTTCTTT. It translates to CASSPQATGGTEAFF.

J is TRBJ1-2 and V is TRBV29-1, with D uncertain. Germline loops: CDR1 SQVTM, CDR2 ANQGSEA. The CDR3 has 11 amino acids. V shed 6 bases and J shed 1 base, with 6 bases lying between them. CDR3 DNA sequence: TGCAGCGTCTCGGGTAACTATGGCTACACCTTC. This codes for CSVSGNYGYTF. Based on the CDR3 plus reference TRBV29-1 and TRBJ1-2, the full variable domain is SAVISQKPSRDICQRGTSLTIQCQVDSQVTMMFWYRQQPGQSLTLIATANQGSEATYESGFVIDKFPISRPNLTFSTLTVSNMSPEDSSIYLCSVSGNYGYTFGSGTRLTVV.

The chain combines TRBV28 with TRBJ1-2, with 8 positions matching TRBD1. Germline V gene sequence: CDR1 MDHEN, CDR2 SYDVKM. The CDR3 is 14 amino acids. V dropped 3 bases and J dropped 5; count of bases not matched to a gene: 5. CDR3 sequence reads: CASSLGQDEYGYTF. The CDR3 DNA reads TGTGCCAGCAGTTTGGGACAGGACGAATATGGCTACACCTTC.

The chain has TRBV15 and TRBJ2-1, with 12 positions matching TRBD2. The length of the CDR3 is 14 residues. From germline, CDR1 is LNHNV and CDR2 YYDKDF (reference sequence). The V segment lost 4 bases and the J segment 8 bases; nucleotides outside the gene matches: 3. CDR3 amino acids: CATSMTSGSDEQFF. The CDR3 DNA sequence: TGTGCCACCAGCATGACTAGCGGGAGCGATGAGCAGTTCTTC.

This clone was observed a few times. The chain couples TRBV5-1 to TRBJ2-7; D possibly corresponds to TRBD1 (6 bases). Trimming pared 2 bases from V and 6 bases from J, leaving 12 bases between. This CDR3 contains 13 residues. Germline values: CDR1 SGHRS, CDR2 YFSETQ. The DNA of the CDR3 is TGCGCCAGCAGCTTACAGGGTTTTAGCGAGCAGTACTTC. Translated, it gives CASSLQGFSEQYF. The whole variable domain, remainder taken from reference TRBV5-1 and TRBJ2-7, is KAGVTQTPRYLIKTRGQQVTLSCSPISGHRSVSWYQQTPGQGLQFLFEYFSETQRNKGNFPGRFSGRQFSNSRSEMNVSTLELGDSALYLCASSLQGFSEQYFGPGTRLTVT.

V and J are TRBV9 and TRBJ2-7; D is ambiguous. Germline CDR1 reads SGDLS; CDR2 reads YYNGEE. This CDR3 spans 14 amino acids. The V gene lost 0 bases and the J gene lost 0 bases, with 7 bases spanning the gap. The CDR3 region is CASSVDLYSYEQYF. In nucleotides, the CDR3 is TGTGCCAGCAGCGTAGATCTGTACTCCTACGAGCAGTACTTC.

V and J are TRBV5-8 and TRBJ1-5; D possibly corresponds to TRBD1 (6 bases). V dropped 2 bases and J dropped 3 bases, with 12 bases sitting between them. The germline V gene encodes CDR1 SGHTS and CDR2 YDEGEE. The CDR3 runs 15 residues. In DNA form, the CDR3 reads TGTGCCAGCAGCTTAGGGGACACTAACAATCAGCCCCAGCATTTT. This codes for CASSLGDTNNQPQHF.